Following are 8 T cell receptor beta chains from one sample sequenced in a study of PD-L1 blockade in urothelial cancer. Sequencing was performed with immunoSEQ multiplex PCR; in TCRdb, only in-frame clones are kept and a portion is missing. This repertoire shows fewer than 40,000 clones, around 86% found once; its top ten account for under 4.5%. Here the sequenced sample was PBMCs, taken around atezolizumab (anti-PD-L1) treatment. Every receptor here comes from a man in his forties or fifties with urothelial cancer.

V usage is TRBV4-3 and J usage is TRBJ1-2; D not certain. The CDR3 extends over 15 amino acids. Germline-derived CDR1 and CDR2 are LGHNA and YSLEER. The germline V and J ends were trimmed by 0 bases and 0 bases, with 8 bases remaining between them. Written as DNA, the CDR3 is TGCGCCAGCAGCCAAGAAAGCCGCTCTAACTATGGCTACACCTTC. Encoded protein: CASSQESRSNYGYTF.

V usage is TRBV27 and J usage is TRBJ1-3; TRBD1 might be the D (5 bases). CDR3 size: 15 residues. The V gene's germline CDR1 is MNHEY and CDR2 SMNVEV (reference sequence). Trimming took off 9 bases at V and 1 base at J, with 16 bases between the two ends. In DNA, the CDR3 is TGTGCCAGTTCTGTCGGCGGGGCATCTGGAAACACCATATATTTT. Amino acids: CASSVGGASGNTIYF.

This clone appeared a single time. V and J are TRBV5-6 and TRBJ2-7; TRBD2 matches at 8 bases. The CDR3 covers 13 residues. Germline V CDR1 and CDR2: SGHDT, YYEEEE. The J segment lost 6 bases and the V segment lost 4 bases, leaving 6 bases of the junction unmatched. CDR3 DNA sequence: TGTGCCAGCAGCATTGGACTAGCTCTCGAGCAGTACTTC. Translating it yields CASSIGLALEQYF.

This chain uses TRBV5-1 with TRBJ2-1; 7 positions match TRBD2. This CDR3 has 16 amino acids. Germline trimming cut 2 bases from V and 4 bases from J; bases unmatched to any gene: 9. Germline CDR1 SGHRS, CDR2 YFSETQ. The CDR3 sequence is CASSFGRGYPYNEQFF. As DNA, the CDR3 is TGCGCCAGCAGCTTCGGGCGGGGGTACCCTTACAATGAGCAGTTCTTC.

The CDR3 DNA follows: TGTGCCAGCACCAAGGGGACAACCTATGGCTACACCTTC. Its translation is CASTKGTTYGYTF. The chain links TRBV6-5 to TRBJ1-2; TRBD1 might be the D (6 bases). The CDR3 has 13 residues. Trimming pared 7 bases from V and 4 bases from J, leaving 13 bases between. Germline V gene data show CDR1 as MNHEY and CDR2 as SVGAGI.

The J gene is TRBJ1-3, the V gene TRBV6-5, with D possibly matching TRBD1 (5 bases). Trimming left V 2 bases short and J 0 bases short, with 11 bases between. The CDR3 totals 16 residues. Germline V gene data show CDR1 as MNHEY and CDR2 as SVGAGI. CDR3 loop: CASSYHRFSSGNTIYF. CDR3 coding DNA: TGTGCCAGCAGTTACCACAGGTTTTCCTCTGGAAACACCATATATTTT.

The CDR3 is CASSLAGTNQPQHF. DNA for the CDR3: TGTGCCAGCAGCTTAGCGGGTACCAATCAGCCCCAGCATTTT. J is TRBJ1-5 and V is TRBV13, with D unclear. The CDR3 length is 14 residues. V was pared by 1 base and J by 3 bases, with 7 bases between. Looked up from germline, CDR1 is PRHDT and CDR2 is FYEKMQ (reference sequence). The complete variable domain, with remaining parts taken from reference TRBV13 and TRBJ1-5, reads AAGVIQSPRHLIKEKRETATLKCYPIPRHDTVYWYQQGPGQDPQFLISFYEKMQSDKGSIPDRFSAQQFSDYHSELNMSSLELGDSALYFCASSLAGTNQPQHFGDGTRLSIL.

The chain employs TRBV25-1 and TRBJ2-1, with 8 bases lining up with TRBD2. The CDR3 runs 13 residues. The V gene's germline CDR1 is MGHDK and CDR2 SYGVNS. After removal of 7 bases from V and 6 bases from J, the junction contained 5 bases not matched to a gene. This chain's CDR3 is CASKGLGSNEQFF. CDR3 sequence (DNA): TGTGCCAGCAAGGGACTAGGAAGCAATGAGCAGTTCTTC.